This T cell receptor (beta chain) was sequenced in a study of cytotoxic CD8 clonotypes in ibrutinib-treated CLL. As for the study in general: Following treatment for a median approximately 12 months, range 6 to 36, response samples were then taken. There were, on average, 255,043 productive templates and around 94,000 productive rearrangements per sample.

Produced via immunoSEQ multiplex PCR; TCRdb's table is partial and in-frame only. The table lists under 150,000 clones, more than 70% of them singletons. Germline CDR1 and CDR2: LNHNV and YYDKDF (reference sequence). Deletions cut 10 bases from V and 4 bases from J, with 10 bases between. The CDR3 is made up of 12 amino acids. About this clone itself: As yet, its antigen is unknown.

Study-wide results and caveats: Clonality was higher at baseline than in age-matched healthy donors and tracked circulating CD8+ T-cell counts. A difference in sampling times existed between sustained-remission and progressing patients.

Sequences were derived from PBMCs, sampled after 36 months of ibrutinib treatment. The chain links TRBV15 to TRBJ1-4, with D possibly TRBD1 on 5 matching bases. The origin of this receptor is a human donor with chronic lymphocytic leukemia. The CDR3 reads CAISTDNEKLFF. CDR3 DNA: TGTGCCATTTCGACAGATAATGAAAAACTGTTTTTT.